Listed below are T cell receptor beta chains from one sample, sequenced in a study of blood T cell repertoires in COVID-19. Here immunoSEQ multiplex PCR was the method, and the copy in TCRdb shows in-frame clones only, minus some. Among hundreds of thousands of clones listed, nearly 90% were seen once. The sequenced material came from peripheral blood. All receptors come from a woman aged 30 to 39 with COVID-19, enrolled during active disease. The CDR3 runs from the conserved cysteine through the conserved F or W. The D gene is left open where the match is weak. The size entry is marked missing in some rows and otherwise reads once, few, many or a size class.

d_gene | j_gene | v_gene | abundance | CDR3nt | CDR3aa
- | TRBJ2-6 | TRBV16 | - | TGTGCCAGCACCCCGGTGATTTCCTCTGGGGCCAACGTCCTGACTTTC | CASTPVISSGANVLTF
- | TRBJ1-1 | TRBV19 | once | TGTGCCAGTAGTACCGGCGGGGGGAACACTGAAGCTTTCTTT | CASSTGGGNTEAFF
TRBD1 | TRBJ1-5 | TRBV5-4 | - | TGTGCCAGCAGCTTGGGGGGGACAGAAAATCAGCCCCAGCATTTT | CASSLGGTENQPQHF
- | TRBJ2-5 | TRBV5-5 | - | TGTGCCAGCAGCTTGCCGCTAAACCTCAGGGAGACCCAGTACTTC | CASSLPLNLRETQYF
- | TRBJ1-2 | TRBV7-2 | - | TGTGCCAGCAGCTTAGGGGCCAGCCCCTACTATGGCTACACCTTC | CASSLGASPYYGYTF
- | TRBJ1-1 | TRBV4-1 | - | TGCGCCAGCAGCCAAGATCGCCAATACGGCACTGAAGCTTTCTTT | CASSQDRQYGTEAFF
- | TRBJ2-7 | TRBV19 | - | TGTGCCAGTAGTTTATATGGACAGATCTACGAGCAGTACTTC | CASSLYGQIYEQYF
- | TRBJ1-1 | TRBV21-1 | - | TGTGCCAGCAGTAAAACAGGGGGCATTCTTAGCACTGAAGCTTTCTTT | CASSKTGGILSTEAFF
TRBD1 | TRBJ2-7 | TRBV11-2 | - | TGTGCCAGCAGCCCCCGAACCGGACAGGGGGCAAGGGAGCAGTACTTC | CASSPRTGQGAREQYF
- | TRBJ1-5 | TRBV28 | - | TGTGCCAGCAGCCGGAGGGGTTTGGGACAGCCCCAGCATTTT | CASSRRGLGQPQHF
- | TRBJ2-3 | TRBV28 | - | TGTGCCAGCAGTTTAATGGCAGGGTCGGGCACAGATACGCAGTATTTT | CASSLMAGSGTDTQYF
TRBD2 | TRBJ2-1 | TRBV6-5 | - | TGTGCCACCATAGCGGGGTACAATGAGCAGTTCTTC | CATIAGYNEQFF
- | TRBJ2-1 | TRBV6-1 | - | TGTGCCAGCAGTGAGTTTTGGGTCAGGATCTCCGATGAGCAGTTCTTC | CASSEFWVRISDEQFF
- | TRBJ2-1 | TRBV27 | - | TGTGCCAGCACCCGGGGAGGGGGCAATGAGCAGTTCTTC | CASTRGGGNEQFF
TRBD2 | TRBJ2-3 | TRBV28 | - | TGTGCCAGCAGTCCCTATAGACTAGCGACAGATACGCAGTATTTT | CASSPYRLATDTQYF
TRBD1 | TRBJ2-7 | TRBV28 | - | TGTGCCACCTGTCATCAGGGGGCGCGGCAGTACTTC | CATCHQGARQYF
TRBD1 | TRBJ1-1 | TRBV2 | - | TGTGCCAGCAGTACAGGGGTTCTGAACACTGAAGCTTTCTTT | CASSTGVLNTEAFF
- | TRBJ1-4 | TRBV5-5 | - | TGTGCCAGCAGCTTGGCAGGGTTGTTAGAAAAACTGTTTTTT | CASSLAGLLEKLFF
- | TRBJ2-2 | TRBV29-1 | - | TGCAGCGTCAGAGGTCTGGGGGAGCTGTTTTTT | CSVRGLGELFF
- | TRBJ1-2 | TRBV5-5 | - | TGTGCCAGCAGCTTAGGGTGGACAGACTATGGCTACACCTTC | CASSLGWTDYGYTF
- | TRBJ2-7 | TRBV5-4 | - | TGTGCCAGCAGCTTGGGAGGTCTAGGGGGCGAGCAGTACTTC | CASSLGGLGGEQYF
TRBD1 | TRBJ2-3 | TRBV5-1 | once | TGCGCCAGCTCCGCACAGGGGCCCACAGATACGCAGTATTTT | CASSAQGPTDTQYF
- | TRBJ2-6 | TRBV5-1 | - | TGCGCCAGCAGTCGAACCGGGACACCGAGCTCTGGGGCCAACGTCCTGACTTTC | CASSRTGTPSSGANVLTF
- | TRBJ2-3 | TRBV6-4 | - | TGTGCCAGCAGTGAGAGTTCTACAGATACGCAGTATTTT | CASSESSTDTQYF
- | TRBJ2-3 | TRBV7-9 | - | TGTGCCAGCAGCCCCCCCCGTTGGTACAGATCCCCAGATACGCAGTATTTT | CASSPPRWYRSPDTQYF
- | TRBJ1-2 | TRBV6-1 | - | TGTGCCAGCAGTGAGTACGGAGCAGACTATGGCTACACCTTC | CASSEYGADYGYTF
- | TRBJ2-1 | TRBV4-1 | - | TGCGCCAGCAGCCAAGTAGTCCTAGTTAGTAGTAATGAGCAGTTCTTC | CASSQVVLVSSNEQFF
- | TRBJ1-1 | TRBV11-2 | - | TGTGCCAGCAGCTTAGCCCCCAAGAGGGTGAGCGGTGAAGCTTTCTTT | CASSLAPKRVSGEAFF
TRBD1 | TRBJ1-1 | TRBV5-5 | - | TGTGCCAGCAGCGCGGACAGGAGGAACACTGAAGCTTTCTTT | CASSADRRNTEAFF
- | TRBJ1-1 | TRBV5-1 | - | TGCGCCAGCAGCTTGGAAGCCAGGGAGAACACTGAAGCTTTCTTT | CASSLEARENTEAFF
- | TRBJ1-5 | TRBV19 | - | TGTGCCACCACGGCAGGGGCTCGTGGCAATCAGCCCCAGCATTTT | CATTAGARGNQPQHF
TRBD2 | TRBJ2-5 | TRBV5-1 | few | TGCGCCAGCAGCTTTAGTCGTTCTAGCGGGGGGGAGACCCAGTACTTC | CASSFSRSSGGETQYF
- | TRBJ1-1 | TRBV2 | - | TGTGCCAGCAAGAGGGAAACCTTAATGAACACTGAAGCTTTCTTT | CASKRETLMNTEAFF
TRBD1 | TRBJ2-7 | TRBV3-1/TRBV3-2 | - | TGTGCCAGCAGCCCTGAAGGGCGGACAGGGACGTCCGAGCAGTACTTC | CASSPEGRTGTSEQYF
TRBD1 | TRBJ2-7 | TRBV11-2 | - | TGTGCCAGCAGTACGACAGGGTTTTACGAGCAGTACTTC | CASSTTGFYEQYF
TRBD2 | TRBJ2-7 | TRBV5-4 | - | TGTGCCAGCGGATCGACGGGGGGGCCAGTCGAGCAGTACTTC | CASGSTGGPVEQYF
- | TRBJ2-7 | TRBV7-8 | - | TGTGCCAGCAGCCCACCACGTGGGATGGTTCGCGGGGAGCAGTACTTC | CASSPPRGMVRGEQYF